This TCR beta chain was sequenced in a study of blood T cell repertoires in COVID-19. Study at large: PBMCs, B-cell-depleted T cells, or T cells were the source of the cDNA or gDNA that made up the material.

Authors' data handling: Nucleated cell counts were estimated from reference gene primer amplification. Produced via immunoSEQ multiplex PCR; TCRdb's table is partial and in-frame only. V, J and clone size are those of that table, while D and trimming were read from the DNA. Here the sample spans fewer than 350,000 clones, about nine tenths being singletons. Participants spanned ages about 18 to 90 years and resided in roughly 22 US areas. Each participant's cohort was designated according to participant-reported clinical history. Germline trimming cut 3 bases from V and 1 base from J; bases unmatched to any gene: 7. The CDR3 runs 16 residues. In germline, CDR1 is DFQATT, CDR2 SNEGSKA (reference sequence).

The chain uses TRBV20-1 and TRBJ2-3; 10 bases are shared with TRBD2. Sample: PBMCs or T cells enriched from blood (not recorded which). This receptor was obtained from a woman in her thirties with acute COVID-19. In DNA, the CDR3 is TGCAGTGCTAGTGGGCTAGCGGGAGCTGGCACAGATACGCAGTATTTT. Translating it yields CSASGLAGAGTDTQYF.